These 11 T cell receptor beta chains were all obtained from the same sample, sequenced in a study of T-cell reconstitution after alpha-beta-depleted transplantation in children. Researchers prepared the TCRbeta library using unique molecular identifiers, the study reports. TCRdb used MiXCR to reprocess the PCR reads, holding one entry per CDR3 protein. The data show hundreds of thousands of distinct CDR3 sequences, 13% seen once. Specimen: PBMCs, mostly from graft donor cells, collected 360 days after TCRalphabeta/CD19-depleted stem cell transplant. The receptors come from a male patient aged 10-17 years who had a stem cell transplant for acute myeloid leukemia, so the T cells may come from the graft donor.

This clonotype was seen more than once but under ten times. The chain couples TRBV9 to TRBJ2-1, with 12 bases lining up with TRBD2. The CDR3 length is 21 residues. CDR1 and CDR2 (germline): SGDLS, YYNGEE. The junction had 15 bases not matched to a gene; V was cut back by 2 bases and J by 0 bases. CDR3 region: CASSVYPGTSGSPNSYNEQFF. CDR3 in DNA: TGTGCCAGCAGCGTTTACCCCGGGACTAGCGGGTCCCCTAACTCCTACAATGAGCAGTTCTTC.

The chain joins TRBV9 to TRBJ2-1; D may be TRBD1 or TRBD2 (5 bases each). The germline gives CDR1 SGDLS, CDR2 YYNGEE. Trimming took 3 bases from V and 4 from J, leaving 14 bases between them. This CDR3 comprises 15 residues. The CDR3 protein is CASSARDGQYNEQFF. CDR3 nucleotides: TGTGCCAGCAGCGCCCGGGACGGCCAATACAATGAGCAGTTCTTC. The entire variable domain, with the rest obtained from reference TRBV9 and TRBJ2-1, is as follows: DSGVTQTPKHLITATGQRVTLRCSPRSGDLSVYWYQQSLDQGLQFLIQYYNGEERAKGNILERFSAQQFPDLHSELNLSSLELGDSALYFCASSARDGQYNEQFFGPGTRLTVL.

This clonotype has ten or more counts. V and J are TRBV12-3 or TRBV12-4 and TRBJ2-1; D might be TRBD2 (5 bases). V was pared by 2 bases and J by 8 bases, with 7 bases between. This CDR3 region has 12 residues. CDR3 sequence (DNA): TGTGCCAGCAGTTTAACCGGGGATGAGCAGTTCTTC. This gives the protein CASSLTGDEQFF.

The rearrangement links TRBV4-3 to TRBJ2-5; TRBD1 or TRBD2 may be the D gene (6 bases each). V lost 0 bases to trimming and J lost 1 base, with 9 bases between them. Germline V lookup: CDR1 LGHNA, CDR2 YSLEER. CDR3 length: 15 residues. The chain's CDR3 is CASSQEGGVQETQYF. CDR3 bases: TGCGCCAGCAGCCAAGAGGGGGGCGTCCAAGAGACCCAGTACTTC.

The rearrangement uses TRBV4-3 and TRBJ2-1, with 8 nucleotides matching TRBD2. Trimming cost V 0 bases and J 4 bases; bases outside gene matches: 8. Germline V gives CDR1 LGHNA, CDR2 YSLEER. The CDR3 is 17 amino acids. The CDR3 loop reads CASSQDRASGSYNEQFF. The CDR3 region has the DNA TGCGCCAGCAGCCAAGATCGGGCTAGCGGGTCGTACAATGAGCAGTTCTTC.

CDR3 loop: CASSFSLAGDEQFF. The CDR3 DNA reads as TGTGCCAGCAGTTTTAGCCTAGCGGGTGATGAGCAGTTCTTC. This rearrangement joins TRBV28 to TRBJ2-1, with 8 bases identical to TRBD2. The length of the CDR3 is 14 residues. Germline-derived CDR1 and CDR2 are MDHEN and SYDVKM. Unmatched junction bases numbered 6, after V lost 3 bases and J lost 8 bases.

There are many counts of this clonotype. The rearrangement uses TRBV29-1 and TRBJ2-2, with 8 bases identical to TRBD2. V trimming: 8 bases; J trimming: 5 bases; junction bases outside the gene matches: 7. CDR1 is SQVTM, CDR2 ANQGSEA, per germline. The CDR3 consists of 13 residues. This chain's CDR3 is CSTRTSLTGELFF. The CDR3 DNA reads as TGCAGCACCCGGACTAGCTTGACCGGGGAGCTGTTTTTT.

This clonotype was counted only a few times. The CDR3 protein is CASSFLGTFTDTQYF. The DNA for the CDR3 is TGTGCCAGCAGCTTCCTCGGGACTTTCACAGATACGCAGTATTTT. The V call is TRBV7-2, the J call TRBJ2-3; tentatively, D is TRBD2 (6 bases). This CDR3 spans 15 amino acids. The germline V gene encodes CDR1 SGHTA and CDR2 FQGNSA. V was cut by 3 bases and J by 2 bases, with 12 bases left in between. Looking up the rest from reference TRBV7-2 and TRBJ2-3 gives the full variable domain: GAGVSQSPSNKVTEKGKDVELRCDPISGHTALYWYRQSLGQGLEFLIYFQGNSAPDKSGLPSDRFSAERTGGSVSTLTIQRTQQEDSAVYLCASSFLGTFTDTQYFGPGTRLTVL.

This clonotype was observed at least ten times. This rearrangement joins TRBV11-3 to TRBJ2-1; D unresolved. Per germline, CDR1 SGHNT and CDR2 YENEEA. The CDR3 contains 14 residues. V was shortened by 5 bases and J by 7 bases, with 15 bases between the two germline ends. The CDR3 loop reads CASSPGPGWNEQFF. The CDR3 DNA sequence: TGTGCCAGCAGCCCCGGCCCTGGATGGAATGAGCAGTTCTTC. The full variable domain, rest sourced from reference TRBV11-3 and TRBJ2-1, is EAGVVQSPRYKIIEKKQPVAFWCNPISGHNTLYWYLQNLGQGPELLIRYENEEAVDDSQLPKDRFSAERLKGVDSTLKIQPAELGDSAVYLCASSPGPGWNEQFFGPGTRLTVL.

This clonotype was observed at least ten times. The chain employs TRBV18 and TRBJ2-7, with 10 bases identical to TRBD2. The V segment lost 7 bases and the J segment 3 bases; nucleotides outside the gene matches: 9. This CDR3 is built from 15 residues. From germline, CDR1 is KGHSH and CDR2 LQKENI. Here the CDR3 reads CASFGPTSGRYEQYF. The CDR3 region has the DNA TGTGCCAGCTTTGGTCCGACTAGCGGGCGCTACGAGCAGTACTTC.

V and J are TRBV12-3 or TRBV12-4 and TRBJ2-2; TRBD2 might be the D (5 bases). The CDR3 totals 16 residues. V was shortened by 0 bases and J by 5 bases, with 13 bases between the two germline ends. CDR3 nucleotides: TGTGCCAGCAGTTTAGCGAGGCTAGCAGAGACCGGGGAGCTGTTTTTT. This sequence encodes CASSLARLAETGELFF.